The 27 T cell receptor beta chains below come from one sample, sequenced in a study of blood T cell repertoires in COVID-19. Assay used: immunoSEQ multiplex PCR; TCRdb lists only in-frame clones, some missing. The table has 140,000 or so clones, about 76% seen once. Specimen: peripheral blood. Receptors were obtained from a woman in her sixties or seventies with COVID-19, enrolled during active disease.

A single count supports this clone. This chain uses TRBV5-5 with TRBJ1-2; 9 nucleotides agree with TRBD1. Germline V gene sequence: CDR1 SGHKS, CDR2 YYEKEE (reference sequence). The CDR3 is made up of 15 amino acids. V shed 0 bases and J 5 bases; nucleotides not matched to a gene: 5. The DNA of the CDR3 is TGTGCCAGCAGCTTGGGGTGGGACAGGGAATATGGCTACACCTTC. Translation gives CASSLGWDREYGYTF.

V usage is TRBV6-6 and J usage is TRBJ1-5; D not certain. V lost 0 bases to trimming and J lost 2 bases, with 8 bases between them. Germline values: CDR1 MNHNY, CDR2 SVGAGI (reference sequence). This CDR3 comprises 15 residues. The CDR3 sequence is CASSYSRGGNQPQHF. As DNA, the CDR3 is TGTGCCAGCAGTTACTCTCGGGGAGGCAATCAGCCCCAGCATTTT.

The CDR3 DNA sequence: TGTGCCAGCAGCTTAAATCAGGGGGTCGGCGAGCAGTACTTC. Amino acid sequence: CASSLNQGVGEQYF. The rearrangement links TRBV7-3 to TRBJ2-7; 7 bases are a match to TRBD1. This CDR3 has 14 amino acids. J was trimmed by 6 bases and V by 1 base; bases with no gene match: 6. The germline V gene has CDR1 SGHTA and CDR2 FQGTGA.

This clone was seen once. The chain couples TRBV3-1 (or the pseudogene TRBV3-2) to TRBJ1-2, with no clear D. The CDR3 is 14 residues long. Germline V gene sequence: CDR1 LGHDT, CDR2 YNNKEL (reference sequence). Trimming took 2 bases from V and 6 from J, leaving 13 bases between them. CDR3 sequence: CASSQLDGAHGYTF. CDR3 nucleotide sequence: TGTGCCAGCAGCCAACTCGACGGAGCTCATGGCTACACCTTC.

The chain carries TRBV11-1 and TRBJ2-7, with a weak D call TRBD2 (6 bases). This CDR3 is 13 amino acids long. Germline V gene data show CDR1 as SGHAT and CDR2 as FQDESV (reference sequence). With 5 bases removed from V and 3 bases from J, the gap between germline ends came to 11 bases. Here the CDR3 DNA reads TGTGCCAGCAGCCCCGGGAGCCTCTACGAGCAGTACTTC. Protein product: CASSPGSLYEQYF.

The rearrangement joins TRBV6-1 to TRBJ1-5; no firm D call. Germline V gene data show CDR1 as MNHNS and CDR2 as SASEGT. The CDR3 length is 15 residues. V dropped 0 bases and J dropped 8 bases, with 14 bases sitting between them. CDR3 nucleotide sequence: TGTGCCAGCAGTGAAGCGCTTCGGGTTTTAGAGCCCCAGCATTTT. This sequence encodes CASSEALRVLEPQHF.

The chain is built from TRBV7-6 and TRBJ2-7; TRBD1 agrees at 8 bases. The junction had 2 bases not matched to a gene; V was cut back by 1 base and J by 3 bases. Germline assignment: CDR1 SGHVS and CDR2 FNYEAQ. This CDR3 has 14 residues. The CDR3 region has the DNA TGTGCCAGCAGCTTAGAGGACAGGGACTACGAGCAGTACTTC. Its translation: CASSLEDRDYEQYF.

This chain links TRBV27 with TRBJ2-2; 12 nucleotides line up with TRBD2. V was clipped by 2 bases and J by 3 bases; unmatched bases: 7. Per germline, CDR1 MNHEY and CDR2 SMNVEV (reference sequence). The CDR3 loop spans 18 amino acids. DNA of the CDR3: TGTGCCAGCAGTTTAGATACTACTAGCGGGGGGTACACCGGGGAGCTGTTTTTT. The encoded protein is CASSLDTTSGGYTGELFF.

The chain recombines TRBV5-1 with TRBJ1-4; TRBD1 might be the D (5 bases). V lost 4 bases to trimming and J lost 5 bases, with 15 bases between them. The CDR3 runs to 15 residues. Germline CDR1 and CDR2: SGHRS and YFSETQ. The CDR3 is CASSPAGVKNEKLFF. The CDR3 DNA reads TGCGCCAGCAGCCCGGCGGGGGTTAAAAATGAAAAACTGTTTTTT.

This clone has a single count. This chain joins TRBV2 and TRBJ1-1; D not certain. Per the germline V gene, CDR1 is SNHLY and CDR2 is FYNNEI. The CDR3 is 16 amino acids. V lost 4 bases to trimming and J lost 3 bases, with 18 bases between them. CDR3 amino acids: CASSASAATADTEAFF. Written as DNA, the CDR3 is TGTGCCAGCAGTGCTTCGGCAGCCACAGCAGACACTGAAGCTTTCTTT.

This clone was observed a few times. The chain recombines TRBV2 with TRBJ1-1; 12 nucleotides line up with TRBD1. This CDR3 contains 13 residues. Germline V gene sequence: CDR1 SNHLY, CDR2 FYNNEI. Trimming at V came to 7 bases and at J to 8 bases, leaving 5 bases not matched to a gene. The CDR3 here is CASMRGTGGEAFF. Here the CDR3 DNA reads TGTGCCAGCATGCGGGGGACAGGGGGCGAAGCTTTCTTT.

This rearrangement joins TRBV19 to TRBJ1-1; TRBD1 is a possible D gene (5 bases). V lost 4 bases and J lost 6, with 18 bases in between. Germline V lookup: CDR1 LNHDA, CDR2 SQIVND (reference sequence). The CDR3 consists of 15 residues. The CDR3 DNA reads as TGTGCCAGTAGTAGAGCAAACCAGGGACTCGCTGAAGCTTTCTTT. It codes for CASSRANQGLAEAFF.

This clone was recorded once. V and J are TRBV7-6 and TRBJ1-1; tentative D call: TRBD1 (5 bases). Trimming took 6 bases from V and 3 from J, leaving 11 bases between them. In germline, CDR1 is SGHVS, CDR2 FNYEAQ. The length of the CDR3 is 13 residues. As DNA, the CDR3 is TGTGCCAGCAGATACAGGTTACACACTGAAGCTTTCTTT. This translates into CASRYRLHTEAFF.

The chain is built from TRBV28 and TRBJ1-2; D ambiguous. Germline CDR1 and CDR2: MDHEN and SYDVKM. The CDR3 runs to 11 residues. V lost 10 bases to trimming and J lost 2 bases, with 8 bases between them. The CDR3 here is CATGPNYGYTF. CDR3 DNA: TGTGCCACCGGTCCCAACTATGGCTACACCTTC.

The chain carries TRBV7-2 and TRBJ2-2; 9 bases line up with TRBD1. Germline values: CDR1 SGHTA, CDR2 FQGNSA. This CDR3 is built from 15 residues. V dropped 6 bases and J dropped 5; count of bases not matched to a gene: 7. CDR3 sequence reads: CASRPGTGRTGELFF. CDR3 DNA sequence: TGTGCCAGCAGGCCCGGGACAGGGAGGACCGGGGAGCTGTTTTTT.

This chain uses TRBV23-1 with TRBJ1-2, with TRBD1 as a possible D gene (6 bases). Being an ORF, TRBV23-1 has a function that is uncertain. Trimming pared 0 bases from V and 10 bases from J, leaving 21 bases between. The CDR3 totals 16 residues. The CDR3 sequence is CASSQSESGTLGAYTF. Here the CDR3 DNA reads TGCGCCAGCAGTCAATCTGAATCGGGGACACTTGGAGCCTACACCTTC.

A few counts support this clone. The V and J genes are TRBV30 and TRBJ2-7; 8 bases line up with TRBD1. The germline V gene has CDR1 GTSNPN and CDR2 SVGIG (reference sequence). This CDR3 has 13 amino acids. J lost 3 bases, V lost 5 bases, and 6 bases had no gene match. The CDR3 here is CAWADRVGYEQYF. CDR3 nucleotide sequence: TGTGCCTGGGCGGACAGGGTAGGCTACGAGCAGTACTTC. Supplemented by reference TRBV30 and TRBJ2-7, the full variable domain reads SQTIHQWPATLVQPVGSPLSLECTVEGTSNPNLYWYRQAAGRGLQLLFYSVGIGQISSEVPQNLSASRPQDRQFILSSKKLLLSDSGFYLCAWADRVGYEQYFGPGTRLTVT.

V and J are TRBV14 and TRBJ2-7; the D gene is possibly TRBD2 (6 bases). V lost 1 base, J lost 7 bases, and 14 bases lay in between. The V gene's germline CDR1 is SGHDN and CDR2 FVKESK. This CDR3 comprises 14 residues. Here the CDR3 DNA reads TGTGCCAGCAGCCAAGTTTACGGCGGAGGGGAGCAGTACTTC. The encoded protein is CASSQVYGGGEQYF.

The J gene is TRBJ1-5, the V gene TRBV6-5, with 8 bases that match TRBD1. Germline CDR1 MNHEY, CDR2 SVGAGI. This CDR3 has 15 residues. Unmatched junction bases numbered 5, after V lost 0 bases and J lost 7 bases. The CDR3 nucleotides are TGTGCCAGCAGTTACTCCATTACAGGGGGGCAGCCCCAGCATTTT. Translation: CASSYSITGGQPQHF.

This clone has only one observation. In nucleotides, the CDR3 is TGTGCCACCAGCAGAGTAAAGGGGATTGAAAAACTGTTTTTT. Translation gives CATSRVKGIEKLFF. The J gene is TRBJ1-4, the V gene TRBV15, with D maybe TRBD1 (5 bases). The CDR3 consists of 14 residues. The V end lost 1 base, the J end lost 7 bases, and 10 bases lay between the germline ends. Germline V lookup: CDR1 LNHNV, CDR2 YYDKDF (reference sequence).

Only one count was recorded for this clone. V and J are TRBV6-5 and TRBJ2-7, with 7 bases identical to TRBD1. J lost 3 bases, V lost 7 bases, and 6 bases had no gene match. The CDR3 spans 13 residues. CDR1 and CDR2 from the germline V gene are MNHEY and SVGAGI. The CDR3: CASIPTGSYEQYF. CDR3 nucleotides: TGTGCCAGCATTCCGACAGGGAGCTACGAGCAGTACTTC.

The chain is built from TRBV28 and TRBJ1-1; 7 bases line up with TRBD1. V lost 5 bases and J lost 4; bases outside the gene matches: 4. Germline CDR1 reads MDHEN; CDR2 reads SYDVKM. This CDR3 spans 13 amino acids. The CDR3 DNA sequence: TGTGCCAGCAGTCAACAGGGGCGCACTGAAGCTTTCTTT. The encoded protein is CASSQQGRTEAFF.

The V gene is TRBV5-6, the J gene TRBJ1-6; D is undetermined. This CDR3 has 16 residues. V lost 4 bases and J 3 bases, leaving 14 bases between the germline ends. Germline CDR1 is SGHDT and CDR2 is YYEEEE. This CDR3 is CASSETLAGYNSPLHF. Here the CDR3 DNA reads TGTGCCAGCAGCGAGACACTCGCTGGCTATAATTCACCCCTCCACTTT.

The chain joins TRBV5-1 to TRBJ1-6; TRBD1 is a possible D gene (5 bases). Germline V gives CDR1 SGHRS, CDR2 YFSETQ. This CDR3 spans 16 amino acids. The germline V and J ends were trimmed by 4 bases and 5 bases, with 16 bases remaining between them. CDR3 coding DNA: TGCGCCAGCAGCGCCGCGGGACCGGAGAATAATTCACCCCTCCACTTT. Translated: CASSAAGPENNSPLHF.

The rearrangement uses TRBV19 and TRBJ1-2, with TRBD1 matching 7 bases. The ends lost 9 bases at V and 8 bases at J; junction bases unmatched: 15. The germline V gene has CDR1 LNHDA and CDR2 SQIVND (reference sequence). The CDR3 totals 14 residues. The CDR3 reads CASAPQGIRGGYTF. CDR3 nucleotide sequence: TGTGCCAGCGCCCCACAGGGGATTAGAGGGGGCTACACCTTC.

This clone was counted between two and nine times. V usage is TRBV2 and J usage is TRBJ2-2; 9 nucleotides align to TRBD1. Germline V CDR1 and CDR2: SNHLY, FYNNEI. With V trimmed by 4 bases and J by 5 bases, 5 bases remained unmatched. The CDR3 spans 15 residues. The CDR3, as DNA: TGTGCCAGCAGTGCGGAGGACAGGGGAACCGGGGAGCTGTTTTTT. Protein sequence: CASSAEDRGTGELFF.

The J gene is TRBJ1-3, the V gene TRBV10-3, with D perhaps TRBD1 (6 bases). The length of the CDR3 is 14 residues. V lost 4 bases to trimming and J lost 0 bases, with 7 bases between them. Per germline, CDR1 ENHRY and CDR2 SYGVKD. CDR3 region: CAISGTVSGNTIYF. CDR3 in DNA: TGTGCCATCAGTGGGACAGTCTCTGGAAACACCATATATTTT.